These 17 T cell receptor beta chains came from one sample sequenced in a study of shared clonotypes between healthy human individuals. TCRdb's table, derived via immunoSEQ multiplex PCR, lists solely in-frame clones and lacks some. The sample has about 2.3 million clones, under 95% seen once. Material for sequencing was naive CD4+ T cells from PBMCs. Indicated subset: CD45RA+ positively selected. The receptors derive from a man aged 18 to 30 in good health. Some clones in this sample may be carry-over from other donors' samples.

Here the CDR3 reads CASKPTRGRVSGARSYNEQFF. The CDR3 DNA reads as TGTGCCAGTAAGCCAACCAGGGGTCGTGTTAGCGGAGCCCGCTCCTACAATGAGCAGTTCTTC. V is TRBV19 and J is TRBJ2-1; D might be TRBD1 or TRBD2, each matching 6 bases. V was trimmed by 7 bases and J by 0 bases, leaving 31 bases between them. Per germline, CDR1 LNHDA and CDR2 SQIVND (reference sequence). There are 21 residues in the CDR3.

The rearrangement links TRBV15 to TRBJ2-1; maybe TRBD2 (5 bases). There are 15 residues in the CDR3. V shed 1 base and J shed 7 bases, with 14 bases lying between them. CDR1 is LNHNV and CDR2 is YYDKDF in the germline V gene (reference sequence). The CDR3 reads CATSRGVGVENEQFF. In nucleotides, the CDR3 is TGTGCCACCAGCAGAGGAGTGGGAGTAGAAAATGAGCAGTTCTTC.

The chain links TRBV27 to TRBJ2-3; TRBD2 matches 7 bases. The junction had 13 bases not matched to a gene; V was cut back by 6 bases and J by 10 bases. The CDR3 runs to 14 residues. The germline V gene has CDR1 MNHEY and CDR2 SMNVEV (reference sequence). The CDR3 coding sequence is TGTGCCAGCAGGGAAACCCGCACTAGCGTCTCGCAGTATTTT. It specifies CASRETRTSVSQYF.

CDR3 coding DNA: TGCAGCGTTGACGGCCTAGCGGGTTACGAGCAGTACTTC. Translated: CSVDGLAGYEQYF. The chain combines TRBV29-1 with TRBJ2-7; TRBD2 aligns across 8 bases. V dropped 3 bases and J dropped 4; count of bases not matched to a gene: 5. This CDR3 has 13 residues. The germline gives CDR1 SQVTM, CDR2 ANQGSEA.

CDR3 nucleotides: TGTGCCAGCAAATCCTGGACCGATACCGGGGAGCTGTTTTTT. Its translation: CASKSWTDTGELFF. The gene calls are TRBV2 and TRBJ2-2; no firm D call. The V end was cut by 7 bases, the J end by 5 bases, with 14 bases between. Germline V gene lookup returns CDR1 SNHLY and CDR2 FYNNEI. CDR3 length equals 14 residues.

CDR3 nucleotide sequence: TGTGCCAGCAGGGACCCCGGCTCCGTGCGGGAAGAGACCCAGTACTTC. Protein product: CASRDPGSVREETQYF. The rearrangement links TRBV28 to TRBJ2-5; perhaps TRBD2 as D (5 bases). The CDR3 totals 16 residues. Germline V CDR1 and CDR2: MDHEN, SYDVKM. V was shortened by 6 bases and J by 3 bases, with 20 bases between the two germline ends.

The CDR3, as DNA: TGTGCCAGCAGCTTAGGCTTAATAGAGACCCAGTACTTC. Encoded protein: CASSLGLIETQYF. V and J are TRBV7-2 and TRBJ2-5; D unresolved. The CDR3 covers 13 residues. The V and J ends lost 1 base and 4 bases respectively, with 7 bases between them. In germline, CDR1 is SGHTA, CDR2 FQGNSA.

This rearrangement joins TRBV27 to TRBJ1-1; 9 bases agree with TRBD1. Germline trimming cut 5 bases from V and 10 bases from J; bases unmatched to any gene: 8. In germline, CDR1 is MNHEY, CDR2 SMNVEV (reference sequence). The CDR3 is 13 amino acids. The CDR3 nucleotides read TGTGCCAGCAGTACCCTACAGGGGGCTATAGCTTTCTTT. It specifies CASSTLQGAIAFF.

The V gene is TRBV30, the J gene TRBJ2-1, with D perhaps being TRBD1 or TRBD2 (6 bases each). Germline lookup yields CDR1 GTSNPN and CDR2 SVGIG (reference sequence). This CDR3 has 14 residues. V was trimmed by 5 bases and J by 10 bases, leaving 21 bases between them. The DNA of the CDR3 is TGTGCCTGGCTAGGGGGGAACTGGGCGTTGGAGCAGTTCTTC. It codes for CAWLGGNWALEQFF.

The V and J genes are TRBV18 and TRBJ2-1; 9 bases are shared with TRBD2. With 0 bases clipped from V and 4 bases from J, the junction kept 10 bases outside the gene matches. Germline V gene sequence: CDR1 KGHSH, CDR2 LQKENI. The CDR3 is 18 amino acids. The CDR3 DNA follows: TGTGCCAGCTCACCACCGGCGGGAGGGCCGCTTGGGTACAATGAGCAGTTCTTC. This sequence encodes CASSPPAGGPLGYNEQFF.

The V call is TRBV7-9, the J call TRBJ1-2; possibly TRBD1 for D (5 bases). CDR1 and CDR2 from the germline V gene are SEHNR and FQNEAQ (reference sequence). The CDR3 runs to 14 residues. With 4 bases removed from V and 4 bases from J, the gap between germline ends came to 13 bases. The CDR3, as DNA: TGTGCCAGCAGCTGGGACGGTCCCCCCTATGGCTACACCTTC. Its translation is CASSWDGPPYGYTF.

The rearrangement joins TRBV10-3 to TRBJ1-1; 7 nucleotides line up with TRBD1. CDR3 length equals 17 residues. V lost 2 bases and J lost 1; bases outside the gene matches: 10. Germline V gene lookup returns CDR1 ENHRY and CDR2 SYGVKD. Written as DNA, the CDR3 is TGTGCCATCAGTGAGCCGGGGCGAGCAGGGGGGAACACTGAAGCTTTCTTT. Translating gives CAISEPGRAGGNTEAFF.

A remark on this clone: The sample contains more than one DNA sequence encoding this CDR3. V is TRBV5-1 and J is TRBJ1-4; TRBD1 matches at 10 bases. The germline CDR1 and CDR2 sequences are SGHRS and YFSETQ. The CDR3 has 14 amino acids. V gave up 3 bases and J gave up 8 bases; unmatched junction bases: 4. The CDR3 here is CASSSDRGNEKLFF. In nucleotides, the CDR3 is TGCGCCAGCAGCTCGGACAGGGGGAACGAAAAACTGTTTTTT. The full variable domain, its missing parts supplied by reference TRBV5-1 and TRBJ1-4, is KAGVTQTPRYLIKTRGQQVTLSCSPISGHRSVSWYQQTPGQGLQFLFEYFSETQRNKGNFPGRFSGRQFSNSRSEMNVSTLELGDSALYLCASSSDRGNEKLFFGSGTQLSVL.

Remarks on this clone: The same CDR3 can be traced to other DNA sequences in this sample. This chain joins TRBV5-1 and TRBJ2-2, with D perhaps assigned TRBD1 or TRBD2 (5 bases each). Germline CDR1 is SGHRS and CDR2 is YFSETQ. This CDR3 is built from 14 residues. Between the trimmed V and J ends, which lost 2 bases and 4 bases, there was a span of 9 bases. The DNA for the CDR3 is TGCGCCAGCAGCTTTTCAGGGAGCACCGGGGAGCTGTTTTTT. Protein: CASSFSGSTGELFF.

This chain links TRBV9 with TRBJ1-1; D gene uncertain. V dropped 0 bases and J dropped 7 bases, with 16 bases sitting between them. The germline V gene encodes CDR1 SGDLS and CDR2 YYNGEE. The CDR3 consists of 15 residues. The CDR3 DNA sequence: TGTGCCAGCAGCGTAGGGAGTGGTTGGGAGATTGAAGCTTTCTTT. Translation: CASSVGSGWEIEAFF.

CDR3 nucleotides: TGTGCCTGGACAGCAGGGGCTCGAGAGACCCAGTACTTC. Its protein product is CAWTAGARETQYF. The chain is built from TRBV30 and TRBJ2-5; D is perhaps TRBD1 (6 bases). The CDR3 spans 13 residues. The germline CDR1 and CDR2 sequences are GTSNPN and SVGIG (reference sequence). With 4 bases removed from V and 4 bases from J, the gap between germline ends came to 13 bases.

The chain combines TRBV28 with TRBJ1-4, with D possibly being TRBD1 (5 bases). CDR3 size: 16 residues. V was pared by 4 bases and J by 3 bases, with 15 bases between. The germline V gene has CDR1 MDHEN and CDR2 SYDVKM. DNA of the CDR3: TGTGCCAGCAGTTCTAAAAGGGGTTCGGCTAATGAAAAACTGTTTTTT. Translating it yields CASSSKRGSANEKLFF.